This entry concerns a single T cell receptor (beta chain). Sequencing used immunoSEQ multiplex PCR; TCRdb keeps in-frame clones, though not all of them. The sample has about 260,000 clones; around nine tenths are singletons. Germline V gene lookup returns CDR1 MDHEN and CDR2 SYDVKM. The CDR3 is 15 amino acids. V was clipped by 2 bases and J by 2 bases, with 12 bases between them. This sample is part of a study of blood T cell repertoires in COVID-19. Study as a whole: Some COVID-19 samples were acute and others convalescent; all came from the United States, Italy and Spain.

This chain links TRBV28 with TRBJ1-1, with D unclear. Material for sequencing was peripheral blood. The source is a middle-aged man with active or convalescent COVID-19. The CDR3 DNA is TGTGCCAGCAGTTTAAAATGGGGAGGTAACACTGAAGCTTTCTTT. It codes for CASSLKWGGNTEAFF. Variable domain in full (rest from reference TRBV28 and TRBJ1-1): DVKVTQSSRYLVKRTGEKVFLECVQDMDHENMFWYRQDPGLGLRLIYFSYDVKMKEKGDIPEGYSVSREKKERFSLILESASTNQTSMYLCASSLKWGGNTEAFFGQGTRLTVV.